The clone carrying this TCR beta chain was recorded a few times. Per the authors' pipeline: The authors estimated nucleated cell counts from reference gene primer amplification. Sequenced by immunoSEQ multiplex PCR; TCRdb stores in-frame clones only, minus some. V, J and clone size reflect that table, while D and trimming were determined from the DNA. The sample records 150,000 or so clones, around 80% being singletons. Trimming cost V 2 bases and J 1 base, with 2 bases left between them. Germline CDR1 reads MNHEY; CDR2 reads SVGAGI. There are 12 residues in the CDR3. This sample is drawn from a study of blood T cell repertoires in COVID-19. Across the study: Sources were T cells, B-cell-depleted T cells, or PBMCs; the material itself was cDNA or gDNA.

The V and J genes are TRBV6-5 and TRBJ1-2, with D unresolved. The sequence was collected from a human donor with acute or convalescent COVID-19. The donor label of this sample is uncertain. The sample consisted of peripheral blood. The CDR3 sequence: CASSYHNYGYTF. CDR3 in DNA: TGTGCCAGCAGTTACCATAACTATGGCTACACCTTC.